Listed below are T cell receptor beta chains from one sample, sequenced in a study of T cell responses to AZD1222 COVID-19 vaccine. Sequencing was performed with immunoSEQ multiplex PCR; in TCRdb, only in-frame clones are kept and a portion is missing. Among over 100,000 clones listed, under 90% were seen once. The sequenced sample was peripheral blood, obtained on day 0 of AZD1222 vaccination. These receptors all come from an adult in good health. Each CDR3 is given without its conserved first and last residue. A D gene is named only where the DNA matches it firmly. Where a row states a size, it is once, few, many or the class of an expanded clone; other rows omit it.

>TRBV7-2|NA|TRBJ1-2|NA
ASSHLGTDGYT
>TRBV9|NA|TRBJ1-1|TRBD1
ASSKGQGVTEAF
>TRBV28|NA|TRBJ1-4|TRBD1
ASSHPQGWVTNEKLF
>TRBV11-1|NA|TRBJ2-1|NA
ASSLDGPNEQF
>TRBV6-5|NA|TRBJ2-5|NA
ASRSGRRYQETQY
>TRBV10-2|NA|TRBJ1-5|TRBD1
ASRDRVRGQPQH
>TRBV18|few|TRBJ2-7|NA
ASSPLWDRPYEQY
>TRBV24-1|NA|TRBJ2-5|NA
ATSDRTAYQETQY
>TRBV7-9|NA|TRBJ1-1|NA
ASSISGRVNTEAF
>TRBV2|NA|TRBJ1-2|NA
ASSEDYGYT
>TRBV4-1|NA|TRBJ2-7|NA
ASSQTGVQQY
>TRBV18|NA|TRBJ1-5|NA
ASSANRDNQPQH
>TRBV6-5|NA|TRBJ1-4|NA
ASSESEKLF
>TRBV5-1|NA|TRBJ2-3|NA
ASSFSTDTQY
>TRBV10-3|NA|TRBJ1-2|NA
AIRPPRTAEGYT
>TRBV7-2|NA|TRBJ1-6|NA
ASSSRDVGRSPLH
>TRBV5-6|NA|TRBJ1-2|NA
ASSSEDYGYT
>TRBV2|NA|TRBJ1-5|NA
ASSVQGHDQPQH
>TRBV10-3|once|TRBJ1-5|NA
AIRQEPGQPQH
>TRBV28|NA|TRBJ2-2|NA
ASIASGKATGELF
>TRBV24-1|NA|TRBJ2-3|NA
ATGVPFTDTQY
>TRBV25-1|NA|TRBJ2-7|NA
ASSGTPGSHEQY
>TRBV7-2|NA|TRBJ2-1|TRBD1
ASSPRDRSYNEQF
>TRBV7-2|NA|TRBJ1-3|NA
ASSPWVTSGNTIY
>TRBV19|NA|TRBJ2-3|NA
ASRQPWGTDTQY
>TRBV19|NA|TRBJ2-5|TRBD1
ASSIFWDRDQETQY